The next 32 T cell receptor beta chains were all read from a single sample in a study of blood T cell repertoires in COVID-19. Using immunoSEQ multiplex PCR, the repertoire was profiled, and TCRdb retains in-frame clones only, with some absent. The repertoire holds some 220,000 clones, with around 81% as singletons. Sequencing was performed on peripheral blood. All receptors come from a woman aged 60-75 years with active or convalescent COVID-19.

This chain joins TRBV5-4 and TRBJ2-1; 9 bases line up with TRBD1. V was clipped by 4 bases and J by 12 bases; unmatched bases: 5. The CDR3 runs 12 residues. Germline CDR1 reads SGHNT; CDR2 reads YYREEE (reference sequence). The CDR3, as DNA: TGTGCCAGCAGCGTATGGACAGGGGCGCAGTTCTTC. Residues: CASSVWTGAQFF.

V and J are TRBV7-2 and TRBJ1-2; D may be TRBD1 (5 bases). Germline V CDR1 and CDR2: SGHTA, FQGNSA. Trimming took 1 base from V and 8 from J, leaving 11 bases between them. CDR3 length: 13 amino acids. The CDR3 coding sequence is TGTGCCAGCAGCTTAGGTCCGGGGGAAGGCTACACCTTC. Residues: CASSLGPGEGYTF.

The chain has TRBV27 and TRBJ2-3, with TRBD2 as a possible D gene (6 bases). CDR1 and CDR2 from the germline V gene are MNHEY and SMNVEV (reference sequence). The CDR3 is 16 residues long. Trimming shortened V by 2 bases and J by 0 bases, and 12 bases separated the two germline ends. The CDR3, as DNA: TGTGCCAGCAGTTTACTGGCGGGGACTAGCACAGATACGCAGTATTTT. This encodes CASSLLAGTSTDTQYF.

V usage is TRBV28 and J usage is TRBJ1-2; D is perhaps TRBD1 (5 bases). V was clipped by 5 bases and J by 5 bases, with 9 bases between them. Germline values: CDR1 MDHEN, CDR2 SYDVKM. The CDR3 has 12 residues. Written as DNA, the CDR3 is TGTGCCAGCAGTCCAGGGCGGTATGGCTACACCTTC. It is translated as CASSPGRYGYTF.

The rearrangement uses TRBV12-3 or TRBV12-4 and TRBJ2-7; D is ambiguous. With 6 bases removed from V and 1 base from J, the gap between germline ends came to 10 bases. This CDR3 contains 13 residues. The DNA of the CDR3 is TGTGCCAGCAGATGGAGAAGATCCTACGAGCAGTACTTC. Protein: CASRWRRSYEQYF.

V usage is TRBV7-3 and J usage is TRBJ2-2; D is undetermined. The CDR3 covers 13 residues. V dropped 5 bases and J dropped 6 bases, with 10 bases sitting between them. Germline V gene data show CDR1 as SGHTA and CDR2 as FQGTGA. CDR3 protein: CASSLQQPGELFF. The CDR3 DNA follows: TGTGCCAGCAGCCTCCAACAACCCGGGGAGCTGTTTTTT.

This rearrangement joins TRBV20-1 to TRBJ1-2, with D unresolved. The CDR3 runs 14 residues. The germline CDR1 and CDR2 sequences are DFQATT and SNEGSKA (reference sequence). Trimming pared 3 bases from V and 4 bases from J, leaving 15 bases between. In nucleotides, the CDR3 is TGCAGTGCTAGTCCCCCCGGAGGTGGCTATGGCTACACCTTC. It specifies CSASPPGGGYGYTF.

This chain uses TRBV6-1 with TRBJ1-3, with a weak D call TRBD1 (5 bases). V was trimmed by 6 bases and J by 0 bases, leaving 18 bases between them. The CDR3 is 17 amino acids. Germline values: CDR1 MNHNS, CDR2 SASEGT. The CDR3 reads CASRERQFSSSGNTIYF. The CDR3 DNA follows: TGTGCCAGCAGAGAACGACAGTTTTCCAGCTCTGGAAACACCATATATTTT.

The V and J genes are TRBV4-1 and TRBJ1-3, with D possibly matching TRBD1 (6 bases). The germline V and J ends were trimmed by 2 bases and 0 bases, with 14 bases remaining between them. The CDR3 extends over 17 amino acids. Germline V gives CDR1 MGHRA, CDR2 YSYEKL. CDR3 amino acids: CASSQRGGISSGNTIYF. The CDR3 coding sequence is TGCGCCAGCAGCCAAAGGGGGGGAATCAGCTCTGGAAACACCATATATTTT.

This clone has a single count. V usage is TRBV5-1 and J usage is TRBJ1-2, with D perhaps TRBD1 (6 bases). Germline V lookup: CDR1 SGHRS, CDR2 YFSETQ. The V gene lost 3 bases and the J gene lost 7 bases, with 22 bases spanning the gap. The CDR3 runs to 16 residues. The chain's CDR3 is CASSSLTGMAFGGYTF. The CDR3, as DNA: TGCGCCAGCAGCTCCTTAACAGGGATGGCCTTCGGTGGCTACACCTTC.

The J gene is TRBJ2-7, the V gene TRBV28; D uncertain. Germline loops: CDR1 MDHEN, CDR2 SYDVKM. Trimming took off 4 bases at V and 1 base at J, with 8 bases between the two ends. The CDR3 runs to 13 residues. The CDR3 here is CASSSVESYEQYV. CDR3 sequence (DNA): TGTGCCAGCAGTTCGGTGGAGTCCTACGAGCAGTACGTC.

V and J are TRBV18 and TRBJ2-1; TRBD2 matches at 7 bases. This CDR3 is built from 16 residues. V was pared by 1 base and J by 0 bases, with 3 bases of the junction left unmatched. CDR1 KGHSH and CDR2 LQKENI come from the germline V gene. This CDR3 reads CASSPREGSSYNEQFF. The CDR3 nucleotides are TGTGCCAGCTCACCACGGGAGGGGAGCTCCTACAATGAGCAGTTCTTC.

This clone was seen a few times. The rearrangement uses TRBV2 and TRBJ2-3; D perhaps matches TRBD2 (5 bases). The germline V gene has CDR1 SNHLY and CDR2 FYNNEI. V was shortened by 7 bases and J by 4 bases, with 12 bases between the two germline ends. This CDR3 is built from 13 residues. The CDR3 loop is CASKGGSADTQYF. In DNA, the CDR3 is TGTGCCAGCAAGGGTGGGAGCGCAGATACGCAGTATTTT.

This clone was seen only a few times. CDR3 amino acids: CAISEEGYSNQPQHF. The CDR3 DNA follows: TGTGCCATCAGTGAGGAGGGATATAGCAATCAGCCCCAGCATTTT. The rearrangement joins TRBV10-3 to TRBJ1-5; D is uncertain. The CDR3 loop spans 15 amino acids. V lost 2 bases, J lost 0 bases, and 8 bases lay in between. The germline V gene has CDR1 ENHRY and CDR2 SYGVKD.

The rearrangement uses TRBV11-2 and TRBJ1-2; D is ambiguous. With 5 bases removed from V and 2 bases from J, the gap between germline ends came to 12 bases. Per the germline V gene, CDR1 is SGHAT and CDR2 is FQNNGV. CDR3 length: 14 amino acids. The CDR3 bases are TGTGCCAGCAGCCCCGGAGGGCACAACTATGGCTACACCTTC. As protein: CASSPGGHNYGYTF.

The chain has TRBV15 and TRBJ1-2; D unclear. There are 16 residues in the CDR3. V lost 3 bases to trimming and J lost 0 bases, with 14 bases between them. Germline lookup yields CDR1 LNHNV and CDR2 YYDKDF (reference sequence). The CDR3 DNA is TGTGCCACCAGCAGCGACCGGGGTGATCCTAACTATGGCTACACCTTC. Its translation: CATSSDRGDPNYGYTF.

The chain uses TRBV5-1 and TRBJ1-5; 7 bases are a match to TRBD1. This CDR3 has 15 amino acids. Trimming removed 2 bases from V and 4 bases from J; junction bases left unmatched: 6. Germline-derived CDR1 and CDR2 are SGHRS and YFSETQ. The DNA for the CDR3 is TGCGCCAGCAGCTTCGAGAAACAGGGGAATCAGCCCCAGCATTTT. Amino acid sequence: CASSFEKQGNQPQHF.

The chain employs TRBV5-1 and TRBJ2-7, with 8 bases identical to TRBD1. This CDR3 has 12 residues. The germline gives CDR1 SGHRS, CDR2 YFSETQ. This CDR3 reads CASSLGQGMSDV. The CDR3 DNA follows: TGCGCCAGCAGCTTGGGACAGGGGATGAGTGACGTC.

The rearrangement uses TRBV10-1 and TRBJ1-6; D is possibly TRBD1 (5 bases). Trimming left V 6 bases short and J 10 bases short, with 13 bases between. The CDR3 totals 13 residues. CDR1 is WNHNN and CDR2 is SYGVQD in the germline V gene (reference sequence). CDR3 nucleotide sequence: TGCGCCAGCAGGGAATTTCAGGGATCACCCCTCCACTTT. This sequence encodes CASREFQGSPLHF.

This clone showed up just once. This sequence joins TRBV5-6 and TRBJ2-3; 8 bases match TRBD1. This CDR3 has 15 residues. The germline V gene encodes CDR1 SGHDT and CDR2 YYEEEE. J gave up 4 bases and V 2 bases, and 6 bases lay outside the gene matches. CDR3 sequence (DNA): TGTGCCAGCAGCTTTGTACCGGGACAGGCAGATACGCAGTATTTT. Encoded protein: CASSFVPGQADTQYF.

In this sample, this clone turned up a few times. The chain uses TRBV6-6 and TRBJ1-6, with TRBD1 matching over 12 bases. The CDR3 runs 15 residues. Losses at the gene ends were 6 bases for V and 10 bases for J; bases not matched to a gene: 7. Germline V gene data show CDR1 as MNHNY and CDR2 as SVGAGI (reference sequence). The CDR3 region has the DNA TGTGCCAGCAGCCGCGGGACAGGGGGCGGATCACCCCTCCACTTT. Amino acids: CASSRGTGGGSPLHF.

J is TRBJ2-7 and V is TRBV6-1, with 9 bases lining up with TRBD1. Per germline, CDR1 MNHNS and CDR2 SASEGT. V lost 1 base, J lost 3 bases, and 4 bases stayed unmatched. The CDR3 covers 15 residues. This chain's CDR3 is CASSEGWTGVYEQYF. The CDR3 region has the DNA TGTGCCAGCAGTGAAGGGTGGACAGGGGTCTACGAGCAGTACTTC.

This chain uses TRBV20-1 with TRBJ1-1, with D perhaps matching TRBD1 (6 bases). The CDR3 is 11 amino acids. Trimming shortened V by 3 bases and J by 7 bases, and 9 bases separated the two germline ends. In germline, CDR1 is DFQATT, CDR2 SNEGSKA (reference sequence). The CDR3 region is CSARGASEAFF. The CDR3 bases are TGCAGTGCTAGGGGGGCAAGTGAAGCTTTCTTT.

The rearrangement uses TRBV28 and TRBJ1-5, with 8 bases that match TRBD1. V was pared by 4 bases and J by 3 bases, with 5 bases of the junction left unmatched. The CDR3 is made up of 15 amino acids. Germline V gene lookup returns CDR1 MDHEN and CDR2 SYDVKM. CDR3: CASSSRTGHNQPQHF. As DNA, the CDR3 is TGTGCCAGCAGTTCCCGGACAGGGCACAATCAGCCCCAGCATTTT.

The chain has TRBV24-1 and TRBJ2-7, with D possibly being TRBD2 (5 bases). Germline V gene data show CDR1 as KGHDR and CDR2 as SFDVKD. This CDR3 is 14 amino acids long. V lost 2 bases to trimming and J lost 2 bases, with 9 bases between them. The CDR3 loop is CATSDSEGPYEQYV. The CDR3 nucleotides read TGTGCCACCAGTGATTCCGAGGGTCCCTACGAGCAGTACGTC.

This clone was seen more than once but under ten times. The gene calls are TRBV5-1 and TRBJ2-2; no clear D. Germline CDR1 and CDR2: SGHRS and YFSETQ. V shed 4 bases and J shed 2 bases, with 9 bases lying between them. This CDR3 region has 14 residues. The CDR3: CASSPQTNTGELFF. The DNA for the CDR3 is TGCGCCAGCAGCCCACAGACAAACACCGGGGAGCTGTTTTTT.

This clone is a singleton in its sample. The chain couples TRBV5-6 to TRBJ2-5, with 13 positions matching TRBD2. The germline V gene encodes CDR1 SGHDT and CDR2 YYEEEE. Trimming removed 0 bases from V and 1 base from J; junction bases left unmatched: 6. The CDR3 runs to 18 residues. The CDR3 is CASSLVGTSGAFQETQYF. The CDR3 coding sequence is TGTGCCAGCAGCTTGGTCGGGACTAGCGGGGCCTTCCAAGAGACCCAGTACTTC.

The chain carries TRBV5-1 and TRBJ1-4; a weak D match, TRBD1 (6 bases). The V end lost 2 bases, the J end lost 9 bases, and 17 bases lay between the germline ends. Germline V lookup: CDR1 SGHRS, CDR2 YFSETQ. The length of the CDR3 is 15 residues. The CDR3 sequence is CASSLITGLSKKLFF. CDR3 DNA: TGCGCCAGCAGCTTAATAACAGGGCTTAGTAAAAAACTGTTTTTT.

This chain links TRBV5-5 with TRBJ2-7, with 7 bases that match TRBD2. The V and J ends lost 0 bases and 5 bases, in that order; junction bases with no gene match: 8. CDR3 length: 15 amino acids. Germline values: CDR1 SGHKS, CDR2 YYEKEE (reference sequence). The CDR3 region is CASSLEGRAADEQYF. CDR3 nucleotide sequence: TGTGCCAGCAGCTTGGAAGGGAGGGCCGCGGACGAGCAGTACTTC.

J is TRBJ2-2 and V is TRBV5-1; TRBD2 might be the D (6 bases). The germline CDR1 and CDR2 sequences are SGHRS and YFSETQ. There are 15 residues in the CDR3. V lost 1 base to trimming and J lost 1 base, with 8 bases between them. The CDR3 DNA follows: TGCGCCAGCAGCTTGTTGGGGGGGAACACCGGGGAGCTGTTTTTT. As protein: CASSLLGGNTGELFF.

The V gene is TRBV28, the J gene TRBJ1-6; TRBD1 aligns across 7 bases. The length of the CDR3 is 16 residues. V trimming: 6 bases; J trimming: 5 bases; junction bases outside the gene matches: 10. CDR1 and CDR2 from the germline V gene are MDHEN and SYDVKM. CDR3 in DNA: TGTGCCAGCAGCCTCCCCACAGGGGCCGATAATTCACCCCTCCACTTT. Its protein product is CASSLPTGADNSPLHF. The variable domain in full, with the rest retrieved from reference TRBV28 and TRBJ1-6, is DVKVTQSSRYLVKRTGEKVFLECVQDMDHENMFWYRQDPGLGLRLIYFSYDVKMKEKGDIPEGYSVSREKKERFSLILESASTNQTSMYLCASSLPTGADNSPLHFGNGTRLTVT.

This clone has just one count. The V call is TRBV29-1, the J call TRBJ2-5, with a possible D match to TRBD1 (5 bases). Trimming removed 4 bases from V and 5 bases from J, with 17 bases in between. From germline, CDR1 is SQVTM and CDR2 ANQGSEA. The CDR3 is made up of 14 amino acids. The CDR3 sequence: CSVGEVRQGETQYF. For the CDR3, the DNA is TGCAGCGTTGGAGAGGTCCGGCAGGGTGAGACCCAGTACTTC.